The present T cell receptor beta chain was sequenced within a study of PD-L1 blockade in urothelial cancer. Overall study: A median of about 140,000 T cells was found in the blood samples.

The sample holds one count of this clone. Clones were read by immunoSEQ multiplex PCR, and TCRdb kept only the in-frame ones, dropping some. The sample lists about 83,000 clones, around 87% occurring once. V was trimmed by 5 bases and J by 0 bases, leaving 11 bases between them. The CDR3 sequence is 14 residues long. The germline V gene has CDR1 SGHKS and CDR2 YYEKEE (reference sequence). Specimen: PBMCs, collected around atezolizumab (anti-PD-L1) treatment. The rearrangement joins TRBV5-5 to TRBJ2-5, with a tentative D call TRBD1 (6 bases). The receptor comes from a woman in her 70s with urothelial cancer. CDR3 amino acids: CASSSGDYQETQYF. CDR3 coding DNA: TGTGCCAGCAGTTCAGGGGATTACCAAGAGACCCAGTACTTC.